A single sample gave rise to the 21 T cell receptor beta chains below, sequenced in a study of response to subunit inactivated influenza vaccine (dated by TCRdb to the late 2010s). Libraries were made using RT-PCR. Sequencing took place on an Illumina HiSeq 2500. TCRdb trimmed the raw reads at Q25, called clones with MiXCR and kept productive beta chains. Each CDR3 protein gets just one entry, which takes the most common genes and DNA from the rows behind it. This sample lists 650,000 to 850,000 distinct CDR3 sequences; about 15% were detected once. Around 6.5% of the sample is in the top ten clones. The specimen comprised PBMCs from blood, sampled roughly 15 days before vaccination. These receptors came from a man aged 50-59 years who received an inactivated influenza vaccine. Donor details come from another sample of the same person, matched by shared clones.

The rearrangement joins TRBV2 to TRBJ2-1; 9 bases align to TRBD2. This CDR3 is 15 amino acids long. Germline V gene data show CDR1 as SNHLY and CDR2 as FYNNEI. V lost 7 bases and J lost 2; bases outside the gene matches: 6. CDR3 sequence: CASTLASGTYNEQFF. CDR3 nucleotide sequence: TGTGCCAGCACCTTGGCTAGCGGGACCTACAATGAGCAGTTCTTC.

The gene calls are TRBV3-1 and TRBJ2-1, with D hard to call. Between the trimmed V and J ends, which lost 2 bases and 4 bases, there was a span of 12 bases. Germline CDR1 LGHDT, CDR2 YNNKEL (reference sequence). This CDR3 has 15 amino acids. CDR3 sequence (DNA): TGTGCCAGCAGCCAAAGTAACCGTTTTTACAATGAGCAGTTCTTC. It specifies CASSQSNRFYNEQFF.

This rearrangement joins TRBV7-9 to TRBJ1-1; TRBD1 agrees at 7 bases. V dropped 4 bases and J dropped 1; count of bases not matched to a gene: 12. Germline assignment: CDR1 SEHNR and CDR2 FQNEAQ (reference sequence). The CDR3 extends over 17 amino acids. In DNA, the CDR3 is TGTGCCAGCAGCTCGGAGACCGGGACAGAGAGGAACACTGAAGCTTTCTTT. It encodes CASSSETGTERNTEAFF.

The chain uses TRBV4-3 and TRBJ2-7; 9 bases are shared with TRBD1. The CDR3 extends over 14 amino acids. Germline CDR1 LGHNA, CDR2 YSLEER. The junction had 6 bases not matched to a gene; V was cut back by 0 bases and J by 9 bases. CDR3 bases: TGCGCCAGCAGCCAAGAGGGACAGGGAACCACGCAGTACTTC. Its protein product is CASSQEGQGTTQYF.

The CDR3 bases are TGTGCCAGCAGTTTTGAAGGGACGGAAGAGCAGTACTTC. Protein: CASSFEGTEEQYF. This chain uses TRBV12-3 or TRBV12-4 with TRBJ2-7; D is tentatively TRBD1 or TRBD2 (5 bases each). The CDR3 extends over 13 amino acids. V gave up 3 bases and J gave up 7 bases, with 13 bases separating them.

V and J are TRBV28 and TRBJ2-7; D may be TRBD1 (5 bases). Trimming took 2 bases from V and 5 from J, leaving 13 bases between them. This CDR3 contains 14 residues. CDR1 and CDR2 (germline): MDHEN, SYDVKM. Here the CDR3 DNA reads TGTGCCAGCAGTTTACGACAGAGTCGGGACGAGCAGTACTTC. Its protein product is CASSLRQSRDEQYF.

The gene calls are TRBV7-8 and TRBJ1-5; 9 bases agree with TRBD1. Germline V gene data show CDR1 as SGHVS and CDR2 as FQNEAQ. This CDR3 has 16 amino acids. With 4 bases clipped from V and 0 bases from J, the junction kept 4 bases outside the gene matches. The CDR3 spells CASSYNRGPSNQPQHF. DNA for the CDR3: TGTGCCAGCAGCTATAACAGGGGGCCTAGCAATCAGCCCCAGCATTTT.

Remarks on this clonotype: Just one base apart from a much larger clone, this may be a read error. This sequence joins TRBV7-9 and TRBJ1-6; tentatively, D is TRBD1 (5 bases). From germline, CDR1 is SEHNR and CDR2 FQNEAQ (reference sequence). This CDR3 is 17 amino acids long. The CDR3 nucleotides read TGTGCCAGCAACTTAGGCCCCCCCAGGGAGAAGGATTCACCCCTCCACTTT. It encodes CASNLGPPREKDSPLHF. The whole variable domain, filled in from reference TRBV7-9 and TRBJ1-6, reads DTGVSQNPRHKITKRGQNVTFRCDPISEHNRLYWYRQTLGQGPEFLTYFQNEAQLEKSRLLSDRFSAERPKGSFSTLEIQRTEQGDSAMYLCASNLGPPREKDSPLHFGNGTRLTVT.

This clonotype came up a few times. The chain employs TRBV29-1 and TRBJ2-3, with 8 bases that match TRBD2. The CDR3 is made up of 15 amino acids. The germline V gene encodes CDR1 SQVTM and CDR2 ANQGSEA. V lost 4 bases and J lost 2; bases outside the gene matches: 8. CDR3 DNA sequence: TGCAGCGTTGGGGGAGCGGGGGCCAACACAGATACGCAGTATTTT. Translating it yields CSVGGAGANTDTQYF.

This chain connects TRBV20-1 to TRBJ1-4; D unresolved. V was shortened by 3 bases and J by 8 bases, with 13 bases between the two germline ends. Germline V CDR1 and CDR2: DFQATT, SNEGSKA (reference sequence). The CDR3 extends over 13 amino acids. This CDR3 reads CSASRNTLEKLFF. CDR3 bases: TGCAGTGCTAGCAGGAACACCTTAGAAAAACTGTTTTTT.

This clonotype occurred many times. The chain links TRBV10-3 to TRBJ1-1; 10 bases agree with TRBD1. Per germline, CDR1 ENHRY and CDR2 SYGVKD. V was pared by 10 bases and J by 2 bases, with 7 bases of the junction left unmatched. The CDR3 sequence is 14 residues long. The CDR3 nucleotides read TGTGCCAGTCGCGGGACAGGGGACAACACTGAAGCTTTCTTT. The encoded protein is CASRGTGDNTEAFF.

The chain combines TRBV28 with TRBJ2-5, with D unclear. The germline V and J ends were trimmed by 5 bases and 5 bases, with 15 bases remaining between them. The CDR3 extends over 14 amino acids. Germline CDR1 is MDHEN and CDR2 is SYDVKM. The CDR3 protein is CASSPDPSPETQYF. CDR3 DNA: TGTGCCAGCAGTCCCGACCCTTCCCCCGAGACCCAGTACTTC.

This clonotype showed up many times. The rearrangement joins TRBV18 to TRBJ1-1, with no clear D. The CDR3 length is 18 residues. Trimming took 4 bases from V and 1 from J, leaving 22 bases between them. The germline gives CDR1 KGHSH, CDR2 LQKENI. DNA for the CDR3: TGTGCCAGCTCACGGGGTCGCAGTAAAATCCTTTCGAACACTGAAGCTTTCTTT. Encoded protein: CASSRGRSKILSNTEAFF.

The sample holds many counts of this clonotype. The chain recombines TRBV27 with TRBJ2-3, with TRBD2 matching over 8 bases. Losses at the gene ends were 4 bases for V and 0 bases for J; bases not matched to a gene: 6. The CDR3 has 16 residues. The germline V gene encodes CDR1 MNHEY and CDR2 SMNVEV (reference sequence). Here the CDR3 reads CASSWSRGVSTDTQYF. For the CDR3, the DNA is TGTGCCAGCAGTTGGTCGCGGGGGGTTAGCACAGATACGCAGTATTTT.

This clonotype was picked up many times. V is TRBV29-1 and J is TRBJ2-3; D not certain. This CDR3 is built from 10 residues. CDR1 is SQVTM, CDR2 ANQGSEA, per germline. Trimming left V 7 bases short and J 6 bases short, with 8 bases between. CDR3 in DNA: TGCAGCGCCCTCGACGATACGCAGTATTTT. It is translated as CSALDDTQYF.

The chain is built from TRBV7-2 and TRBJ2-1; D remains unclear. Deletions cut 3 bases from V and 7 bases from J, with 10 bases between. This CDR3 comprises 13 residues. The germline gives CDR1 SGHTA, CDR2 FQGNSA. CDR3 residues: CASSFLLKNEQFF. Written as DNA, the CDR3 is TGTGCCAGCAGCTTTCTCCTGAAGAATGAGCAGTTCTTC.

There are many counts of this clonotype. This sequence joins TRBV10-3 and TRBJ2-7; 12 bases agree with TRBD1. V was pared by 2 bases and J by 5 bases, with 7 bases of the junction left unmatched. Per the germline V gene, CDR1 is ENHRY and CDR2 is SYGVKD. The CDR3 totals 16 residues. Here the CDR3 DNA reads TGTGCCATCAGTGAGCGCACCGGGACAGGGGGCCACGAGCAGTACTTC. Amino acid sequence: CAISERTGTGGHEQYF.

This chain joins TRBV4-1 and TRBJ2-1; 7 nucleotides match TRBD1. CDR3 length: 16 residues. CDR1 is MGHRA and CDR2 is YSYEKL in the germline V gene. V trimming: 2 bases; J trimming: 4 bases; junction bases outside the gene matches: 8. The CDR3 DNA reads TGCGCCAGCAGCCAAAACCCGGGACAGACTTACAATGAGCAGTTCTTC. It yields the protein CASSQNPGQTYNEQFF.

The chain has TRBV20-1 and TRBJ2-3; 8 bases line up with TRBD2. The germline V gene encodes CDR1 DFQATT and CDR2 SNEGSKA (reference sequence). The junction had 17 bases not matched to a gene; V was cut back by 0 bases and J by 0 bases. The CDR3 has 20 amino acids. CDR3 DNA: TGCAGTGCTAGAGATCAAGGGCGGGGGGTCCACCGTGCTAGCACAGATACGCAGTATTTT. Amino acid sequence: CSARDQGRGVHRASTDTQYF.

The chain has TRBV28 and TRBJ2-5; D is ambiguous. The CDR3 loop spans 12 amino acids. Germline-derived CDR1 and CDR2 are MDHEN and SYDVKM. The V and J ends lost 9 bases and 1 base respectively, with 9 bases between them. CDR3 DNA sequence: TGTGCCAGTACAGAGACCCAAGAGACCCAGTACTTC. Translation gives CASTETQETQYF.

This clonotype showed up just a few times. The chain links TRBV5-1 to TRBJ2-5, with D possibly being TRBD1 (5 bases). CDR1 SGHRS and CDR2 YFSETQ come from the germline V gene. The CDR3 has 14 residues. Trimming stripped 1 base from V and 1 base from J, with 8 bases between. The CDR3 DNA reads as TGCGCCAGCAGCTTGCAGGGCCCCCAAGAGACCCAGTACTTC. Translation: CASSLQGPQETQYF.